This TCR beta chain was recovered during a study of CD8 T cells in Susac syndrome. Findings and limits, study-wide: That the number of individuals in its TCR sequencing and HLA analysis was relatively small was acknowledged by the study.

This CDR3 region has 14 residues. Germline V gene lookup returns CDR1 MDHEN and CDR2 SYDVKM. V lost 2 bases and J lost 5; bases outside the gene matches: 3. As concerns this clonotype: As yet, its antigen is unknown.

The authors reverse transcribed roughly 0.5 to 1 ug RNA with random hexamers. Amplification of TCR beta CDR3 across 54 Vbeta and 13 Jbeta was performed with immunoSEQ multiplex PCR. TCRdb reprocessed the immunoSEQ multiplex PCR reads via MiXCR and lists one record per CDR3 protein. The table has about 170,000 distinct CDR3 sequences, approximately 93% seen once. CD8+ and CD4+ T cells circulating in blood were sequenced for TCR beta. The receptor's source is a human donor with multiple sclerosis. Sequencing was carried out using CD4+ T cells from PBMCs. The chain has TRBV28 and TRBJ2-5, with 9 nucleotides matching TRBD1. The CDR3 sequence: CASSLPTGGETQYF. As DNA, the CDR3 is TGTGCCAGCAGTTTACCGACAGGGGGTGAGACCCAGTACTTC.